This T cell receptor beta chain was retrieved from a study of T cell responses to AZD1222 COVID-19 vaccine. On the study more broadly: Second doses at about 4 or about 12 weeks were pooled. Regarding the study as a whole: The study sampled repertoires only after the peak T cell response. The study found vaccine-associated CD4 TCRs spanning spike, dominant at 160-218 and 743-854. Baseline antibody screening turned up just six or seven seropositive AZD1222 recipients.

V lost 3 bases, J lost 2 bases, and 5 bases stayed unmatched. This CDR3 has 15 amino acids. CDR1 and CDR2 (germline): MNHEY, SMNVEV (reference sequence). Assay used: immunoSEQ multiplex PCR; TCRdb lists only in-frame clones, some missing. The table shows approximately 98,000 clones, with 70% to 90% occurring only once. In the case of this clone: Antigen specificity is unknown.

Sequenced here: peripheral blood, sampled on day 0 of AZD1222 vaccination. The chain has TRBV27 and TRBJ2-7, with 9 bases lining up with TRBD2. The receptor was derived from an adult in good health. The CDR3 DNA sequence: TGTGCCAGCAGTTTTGGAGCTAGCGGGACCTACGAGCAGTACTTC. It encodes CASSFGASGTYEQYF.